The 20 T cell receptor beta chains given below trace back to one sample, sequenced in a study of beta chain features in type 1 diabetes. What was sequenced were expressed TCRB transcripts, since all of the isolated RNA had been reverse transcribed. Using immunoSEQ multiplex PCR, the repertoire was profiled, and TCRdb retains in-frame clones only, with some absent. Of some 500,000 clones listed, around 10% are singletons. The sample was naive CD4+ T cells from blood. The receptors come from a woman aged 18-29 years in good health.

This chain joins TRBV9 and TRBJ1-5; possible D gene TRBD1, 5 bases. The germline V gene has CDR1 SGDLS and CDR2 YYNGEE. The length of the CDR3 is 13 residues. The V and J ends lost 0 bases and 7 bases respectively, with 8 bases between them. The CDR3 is CASSVEGYQPQHF. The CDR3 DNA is TGTGCCAGCAGCGTAGAGGGGTACCAGCCCCAGCATTTT.

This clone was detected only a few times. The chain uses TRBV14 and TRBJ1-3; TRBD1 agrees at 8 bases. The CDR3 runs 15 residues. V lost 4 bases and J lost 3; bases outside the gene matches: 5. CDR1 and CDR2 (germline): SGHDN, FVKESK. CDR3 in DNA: TGTGCCAGCAGCCCGACAGGGGCCGGTGGAAACACCATATATTTT. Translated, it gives CASSPTGAGGNTIYF.

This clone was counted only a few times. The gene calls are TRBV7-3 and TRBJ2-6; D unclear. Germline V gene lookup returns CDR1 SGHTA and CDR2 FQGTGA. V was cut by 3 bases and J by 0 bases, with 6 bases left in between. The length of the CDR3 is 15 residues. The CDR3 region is CASSFHSSGANVLTF. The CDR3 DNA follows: TGTGCCAGCAGCTTTCACAGCTCTGGGGCCAACGTCCTGACTTTC.

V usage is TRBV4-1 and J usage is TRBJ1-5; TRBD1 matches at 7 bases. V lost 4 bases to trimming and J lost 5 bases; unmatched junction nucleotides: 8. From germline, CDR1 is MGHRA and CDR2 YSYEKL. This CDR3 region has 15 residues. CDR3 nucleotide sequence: TGCGCCAGCAGCCTGGGGACAGTGCCTTATCAGCCCCAGCATTTT. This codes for CASSLGTVPYQPQHF.

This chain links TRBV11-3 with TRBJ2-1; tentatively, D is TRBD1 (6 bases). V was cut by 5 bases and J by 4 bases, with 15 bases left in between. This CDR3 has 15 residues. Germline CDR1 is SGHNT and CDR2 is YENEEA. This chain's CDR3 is CASSRLRTEYNEQFF. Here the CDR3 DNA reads TGTGCCAGCAGCCGCTTGAGGACAGAGTACAATGAGCAGTTCTTC.

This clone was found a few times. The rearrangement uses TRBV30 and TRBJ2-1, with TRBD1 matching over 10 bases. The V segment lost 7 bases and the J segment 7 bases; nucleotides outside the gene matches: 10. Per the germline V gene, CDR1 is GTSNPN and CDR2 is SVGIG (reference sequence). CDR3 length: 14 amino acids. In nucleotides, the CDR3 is TGTGCCTCTACCGGGACAGGGGTGATAAATGAGCAGTTCTTC. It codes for CASTGTGVINEQFF. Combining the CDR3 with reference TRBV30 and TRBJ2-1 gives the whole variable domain SQTIHQWPATLVQPVGSPLSLECTVEGTSNPNLYWYRQAAGRGLQLLFYSVGIGQISSEVPQNLSASRPQDRQFILSSKKLLLSDSGFYLCASTGTGVINEQFFGPGTRLTVL.

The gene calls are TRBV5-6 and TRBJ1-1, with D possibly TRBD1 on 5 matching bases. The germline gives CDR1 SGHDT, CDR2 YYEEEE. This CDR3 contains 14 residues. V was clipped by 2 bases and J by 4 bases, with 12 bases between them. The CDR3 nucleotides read TGTGCCAGCAGCTTTGGGGCGCCGGGCACTGAAGCTTTCTTT. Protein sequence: CASSFGAPGTEAFF.

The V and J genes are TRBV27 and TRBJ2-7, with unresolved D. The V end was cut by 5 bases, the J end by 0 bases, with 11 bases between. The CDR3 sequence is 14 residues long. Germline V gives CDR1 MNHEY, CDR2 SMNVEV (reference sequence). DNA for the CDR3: TGTGCCAGCAGTCGTCAATCGGACTCCTACGAGCAGTACGTC. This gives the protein CASSRQSDSYEQYV.

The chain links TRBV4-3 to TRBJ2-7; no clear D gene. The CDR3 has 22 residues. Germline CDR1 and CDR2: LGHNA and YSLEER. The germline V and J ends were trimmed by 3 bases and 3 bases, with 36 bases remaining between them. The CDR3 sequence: CASSHYTRPRVYRPGYNYEQYV. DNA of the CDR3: TGCGCCAGCAGCCATTATACCCGACCTAGGGTGTATAGGCCCGGGTATAACTACGAGCAGTACGTC.

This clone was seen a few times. CDR3 amino acids: CASSQDSGTAEAFF. Written as DNA, the CDR3 is TGCGCCAGCAGCCAAGATTCCGGGACGGCAGAAGCTTTCTTT. The chain has TRBV4-1 and TRBJ1-1, with D possibly TRBD1 on 5 matching bases. The CDR3 is 14 residues long. The germline V gene encodes CDR1 MGHRA and CDR2 YSYEKL. V lost 0 bases and J lost 8, with 13 bases in between.

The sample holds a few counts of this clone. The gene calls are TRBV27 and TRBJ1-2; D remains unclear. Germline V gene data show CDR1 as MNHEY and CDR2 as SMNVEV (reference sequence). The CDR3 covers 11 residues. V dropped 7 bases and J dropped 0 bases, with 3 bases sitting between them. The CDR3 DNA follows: TGTGCCAGCACTCCTAACTATGGCTACACCTTC. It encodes CASTPNYGYTF.

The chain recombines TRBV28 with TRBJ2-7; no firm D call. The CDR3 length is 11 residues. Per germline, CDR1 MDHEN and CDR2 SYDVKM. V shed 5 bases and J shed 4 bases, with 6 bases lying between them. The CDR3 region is CASSQRYEQYV. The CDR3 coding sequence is TGTGCCAGCAGTCAGAGGTACGAGCAGTACGTC.

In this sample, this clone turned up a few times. CDR3 nucleotide sequence: TGTGCCAGCAGCCCTAGCTTACTAGCGGGAGTTGGTGAGCAGTTCTTC. Protein product: CASSPSLLAGVGEQFF. The gene calls are TRBV7-9 and TRBJ2-1; 11 nucleotides line up with TRBD2. The V gene end was trimmed by 5 bases and the J gene end by 9 bases; junction bases not matched to a gene: 12. Germline V gene sequence: CDR1 SEHNR, CDR2 FQNEAQ (reference sequence). There are 16 residues in the CDR3.

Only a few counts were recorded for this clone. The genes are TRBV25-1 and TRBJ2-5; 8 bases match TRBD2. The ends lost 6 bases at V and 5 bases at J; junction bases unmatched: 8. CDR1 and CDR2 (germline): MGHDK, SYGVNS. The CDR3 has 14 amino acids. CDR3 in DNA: TGTGCCAGCAGCCCCCCGGGAGGGGGGGAGACCCAGTACTTC. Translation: CASSPPGGGETQYF.

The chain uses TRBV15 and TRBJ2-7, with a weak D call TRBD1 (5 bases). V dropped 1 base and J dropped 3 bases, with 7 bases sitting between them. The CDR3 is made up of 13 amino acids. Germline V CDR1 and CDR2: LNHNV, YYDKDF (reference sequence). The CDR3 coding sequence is TGTGCCACCAGCAGAGGACAGAACTACGAGCAGTACTTC. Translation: CATSRGQNYEQYF.

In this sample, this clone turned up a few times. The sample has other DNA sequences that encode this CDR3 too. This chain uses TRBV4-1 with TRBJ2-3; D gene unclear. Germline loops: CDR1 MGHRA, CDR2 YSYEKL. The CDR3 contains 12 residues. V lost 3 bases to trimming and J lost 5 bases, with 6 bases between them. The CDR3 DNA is TGCGCCAGCAGCCATATTGGAGATACGCAGTATTTT. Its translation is CASSHIGDTQYF.

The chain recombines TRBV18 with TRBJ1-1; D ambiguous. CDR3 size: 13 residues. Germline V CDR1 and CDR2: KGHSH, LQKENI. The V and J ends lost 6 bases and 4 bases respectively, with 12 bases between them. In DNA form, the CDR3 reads TGTGCCAGCTCTCCCGCCCCAGGCACTGAAGCTTTCTTT. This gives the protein CASSPAPGTEAFF.

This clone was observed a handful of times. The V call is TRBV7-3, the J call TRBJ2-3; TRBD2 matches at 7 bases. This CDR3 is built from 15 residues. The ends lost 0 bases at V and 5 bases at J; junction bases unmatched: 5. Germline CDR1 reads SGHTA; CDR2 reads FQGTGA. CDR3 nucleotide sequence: TGTGCCAGCAGCTTAACCGTTACGGGGGGAGATACGCAGTATTTT. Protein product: CASSLTVTGGDTQYF. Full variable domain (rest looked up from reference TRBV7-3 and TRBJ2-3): GAGVSQTPSNKVTEKGKYVELRCDPISGHTALYWYRQSLGQGPEFLIYFQGTGAADDSGLPNDRFFAVRPEGSVSTLKIQRTERGDSAVYLCASSLTVTGGDTQYFGPGTRLTVL.

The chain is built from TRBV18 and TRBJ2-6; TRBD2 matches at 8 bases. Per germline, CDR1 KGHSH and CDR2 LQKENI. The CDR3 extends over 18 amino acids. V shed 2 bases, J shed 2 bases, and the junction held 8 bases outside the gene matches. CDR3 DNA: TGTGCCAGCTCACCAACTTATATAGCGGGACCTGGGGCCAACGTCCTGACTTTC. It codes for CASSPTYIAGPGANVLTF.

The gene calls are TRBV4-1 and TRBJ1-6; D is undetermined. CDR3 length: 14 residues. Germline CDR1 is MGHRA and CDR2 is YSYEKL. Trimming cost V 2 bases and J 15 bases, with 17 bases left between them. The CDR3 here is CASSQPGRRALLHF. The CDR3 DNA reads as TGCGCCAGCAGCCAACCCGGAAGAAGGGCGCTCCTCCACTTT.